These T cell receptor beta chains were read from a single sample in a study of cytomegalovirus exposure and HLA in healthy donors. Method: immunoSEQ multiplex PCR; TCRdb's copy keeps in-frame clones and lacks some. The table includes about 120,000 clones, about three quarters detected once. Source material: PBMCs. Receptors were obtained from a woman aged 40 to 55 in good health and CMV-seropositive. The CDR3 runs from the conserved cysteine through the conserved F or W. D genes are given only for firm matches. Clone size is not always given. Where it is, it says once, few, many or a class for expanded clones.

j_gene,v_gene,d_gene,abundance,CDR3aa,CDR3nt
TRBJ2-3,TRBV7-7,TRBD2,NA,CASSRSGGATDTQYF,TGTGCTAGCAGCCGGAGCGGGGGGGCAACAGATACGCAGTATTTT
TRBJ2-6,TRBV7-8,TRBD2,NA,CASSRRASGSSGANVLTF,TGTGCCAGCAGTCGTAGGGCTAGCGGTAGCTCTGGGGCCAACGTCCTGACTTTC
TRBJ2-5,TRBV14,TRBD2,NA,CASSPLLAGGRETQYF,TGTGCCAGCAGCCCCCTTTTAGCGGGAGGGAGAGAGACCCAGTACTTC
TRBJ1-2,TRBV29-1,TRBD1,NA,CSVDRVYGYTF,TGCAGCGTAGACAGGGTCTATGGCTACACCTTC
TRBJ2-7,TRBV6-5,TRBD2,NA,CASKTPLGGGEQYF,TGTGCCAGCAAGACCCCCCTCGGCGGGGGCGAGCAGTACTTC
TRBJ2-3,TRBV29-1,NA,NA,CSVRTRDTQYF,TGCAGCGTTCGAACTAGAGATACGCAGTATTTT
TRBJ1-5,TRBV25-1,NA,NA,CASSPRGSSYSNQPQHF,TGTGCCAGCAGTCCCCGGGGTAGTTCCTATAGCAATCAGCCCCAGCATTTT
TRBJ2-1,TRBV5-1,TRBD2,NA,CASSLRQREAAEQFF,TGCGCCAGCAGCTTGCGCCAGCGGGAGGCAGCTGAGCAGTTCTTC
TRBJ1-2,TRBV7-2,TRBD1,NA,CASSLYRTGGYGYTF,TGTGCCAGCAGCTTATACCGGACAGGGGGCTATGGCTACACCTTC
TRBJ2-2,TRBV6-1,TRBD1,few,CASSTRDRGSRELFF,TGTGCCAGCAGTACCAGGGACAGGGGGTCGAGGGAGCTGTTTTTT
TRBJ1-1,TRBV11-2,TRBD1,NA,CASSRRQGVDTEAFF,TGTGCCAGCAGCCGTCGACAGGGGGTAGACACTGAAGCTTTCTTT
TRBJ2-5,TRBV5-4,TRBD2,once,CASSLGGLAGEQETQYF,TGTGCCAGCAGCTTGGGAGGACTAGCGGGGGAACAAGAGACCCAGTACTTC
TRBJ2-1,TRBV7-3,TRBD2,NA,CASSSGLAGEGYAEQFF,TGTGCCAGCAGCTCGGGACTAGCGGGGGAAGGGTACGCTGAGCAGTTCTTC
TRBJ2-6,TRBV4-1,TRBD2,NA,CASSRERAGPNSGANVLTF,TGCGCCAGCAGCCGGGAGAGAGCGGGACCGAACTCTGGGGCCAACGTCCTGACTTTC
TRBJ2-4,TRBV7-2,TRBD2,NA,CASSLGLAGGAKNIQYF,TGTGCCAGCAGCCTAGGACTAGCGGGAGGGGCCAAAAACATTCAGTACTTC
TRBJ2-2,TRBV10-1,NA,NA,CASSESGSTGELFF,TGCGCCAGCAGTGAGTCAGGGAGCACCGGGGAGCTGTTTTTT
TRBJ2-5,TRBV2,TRBD2,NA,CASSDSGGQTQYF,TGTGCCAGCAGTGACAGCGGGGGGCAGACCCAGTACTTC
TRBJ2-4,TRBV5-4,NA,NA,CASSLQGENIQYF,TGTGCCAGCAGCTTACAAGGAGAAAACATTCAGTACTTC
TRBJ1-3,TRBV29-1,NA,NA,CSVEDFTGSSGNTIYF,TGCAGCGTTGAAGACTTTACAGGGAGCTCTGGAAACACCATATATTTT
TRBJ1-6,TRBV10-2,TRBD1,NA,CASGMTGGDNSPLHF,TGCGCCAGCGGGATGACAGGGGGTGATAATTCACCCCTCCACTTT
TRBJ1-4,TRBV30,NA,few,CAWSQNEKLFF,TGTGCCTGGAGCCAAAATGAAAAACTGTTTTTT
TRBJ1-4,TRBV18,TRBD1,NA,CASSPDRGEKLFF,TGTGCCAGCTCACCCGACAGGGGTGAAAAACTGTTTTTT
TRBJ2-7,TRBV15,TRBD1,NA,CATSMGLLRDSSYEQYF,TGTGCCACCAGCATGGGGCTACTCCGGGACAGTTCTTACGAGCAGTACTTC
TRBJ2-7,TRBV18,TRBD2,NA,CASSPSLAAVEEQYF,TGTGCCAGCTCACCATCACTAGCGGCCGTGGAGGAGCAGTACTTC
TRBJ1-1,TRBV29-1,NA,NA,CSASEWQTEAFF,TGCAGCGCCAGTGAATGGCAGACTGAAGCTTTCTTT
TRBJ1-1,TRBV7-9,TRBD1,NA,CASSLVGQTNTEAFF,TGTGCCAGCAGCTTAGTGGGACAGACAAACACTGAAGCTTTCTTT
TRBJ1-2,TRBV28,NA,few,CASSLWDSNYGYTF,TGTGCCAGCAGTTTATGGGACAGTAACTATGGCTACACCTTC
TRBJ1-1,TRBV6-5,TRBD1,NA,CASIPEGARTEAFF,TGTGCCAGCATTCCCGAGGGGGCTCGAACTGAAGCTTTCTTT
TRBJ2-1,TRBV7-6,NA,few,CASSYPRGYSYNEQFF,TGTGCCAGCAGCTACCCCAGGGGATACTCCTACAATGAGCAGTTCTTC
TRBJ2-7,TRBV5-1,TRBD1,NA,CASSLPGGRDSEQYF,TGCGCCAGCAGCTTGCCAGGGGGCCGGGATAGCGAGCAGTACTTC
TRBJ2-2,TRBV10-3,NA,NA,CAISPLGGDTGELFF,TGTGCCATCAGCCCACTAGGGGGAGACACCGGGGAGCTGTTTTTT
TRBJ2-2,TRBV15,NA,NA,CATGEAGELFF,TGTGCCACCGGTGAGGCCGGGGAGCTGTTTTTT
TRBJ1-2,TRBV9,NA,NA,CASSSPDRLRGYGYTF,TGTGCCAGCAGCTCCCCCGACCGCCTACGGGGCTATGGCTACACCTTC
TRBJ2-3,TRBV7-3,TRBD1,NA,CASSYGQADTQYF,TGTGCCAGCAGCTACGGACAGGCAGATACGCAGTATTTT
TRBJ1-1,TRBV6-1,NA,NA,CASSERQFEAFF,TGTGCCAGCAGTGAACGACAATTTGAAGCTTTCTTT
TRBJ2-6,TRBV7-3,TRBD1,NA,CASSPPDRGKEGANVLTF,TGTGCCAGCAGCCCTCCGGACAGGGGAAAGGAGGGGGCCAACGTCCTGACTTTC
TRBJ2-7,TRBV9,TRBD1,NA,CASSVAVKEGDRGPLGQYF,TGTGCCAGCAGCGTAGCGGTTAAGGAGGGAGACAGGGGACCTCTGGGGCAGTACTTC
TRBJ2-7,TRBV5-4,NA,once,CASSRGLYEQYF,TGTGCCAGCAGCAGAGGTCTATACGAGCAGTACTTC
TRBJ1-1,TRBV10-3,NA,NA,CAIRGGQSVAFF,TGTGCCATCAGGGGAGGGCAGAGCGTAGCTTTCTTT
TRBJ2-5,TRBV30,NA,NA,CAWGTGTSGSDKYF,NA
TRBJ1-5,TRBV11-3,NA,few,CASSSTGSYSNQPQHF,TGTGCCAGCAGCTCCACAGGGTCGTATAGCAATCAGCCCCAGCATTTT
TRBJ1-1,TRBV4-3,NA,few,CASSLRTFDQGAFF,TGCGCCAGCAGCTTAAGAACATTCGACCAGGGGGCTTTCTTT
TRBJ2-2,TRBV9,TRBD1,NA,CASSDKQGGGELFF,TGTGCCAGCAGCGACAAACAGGGGGGCGGGGAGCTGTTTTTT
TRBJ2-3,TRBV15,TRBD1,NA,CATSGHLQGETDTQYF,TGTGCCACCAGCGGCCATTTACAGGGGGAAACAGATACGCAGTATTTT
TRBJ2-3,TRBV11-2,TRBD2,NA,CASSLGLGGDTQYF,TGTGCCAGCAGCTTGGGACTAGGTGGAGATACGCAGTATTTT
TRBJ2-5,TRBV9,TRBD2,NA,CASSVGTGGPLETQYF,TGTGCCAGCAGCGTTGGTACGGGGGGGCCTCTGGAGACCCAGTACTTC
TRBJ1-5,TRBV19,NA,NA,CASSMSAGEGQPQHF,TGTGCCAGTAGTATGTCGGCAGGGGAAGGACAGCCCCAGCATTTT
TRBJ2-3,TRBV5-1,NA,NA,CASRQGADTQYF,TGCGCCAGCAGGCAAGGGGCAGATACGCAGTATTTT
TRBJ2-7,TRBV5-1,NA,NA,CASSLQGSYEQYF,TGCGCCAGCAGCTTGCAGGGCTCCTACGAGCAGTACTTC
TRBJ1-3,TRBV25-1,NA,NA,CASSEFQGNSGNTIYF,TGTGCCAGCAGTGAATTTCAGGGGAACTCTGGAAACACCATATATTTT
TRBJ2-7,TRBV13,TRBD2,NA,CASSLSGTSGKSEQYF,TGTGCCAGCAGCTTAAGCGGGACTAGCGGGAAAAGCGAGCAGTACTTC
TRBJ2-3,TRBV30,TRBD1,once,CAWSTGRGRADTQYF,TGTGCCTGGAGTACAGGCAGGGGGCGGGCAGATACGCAGTATTTT
TRBJ1-4,TRBV5-6,NA,few,CASNFGDEKLFF,TGTGCCAGCAACTTCGGAGATGAAAAACTGTTTTTT
TRBJ2-7,TRBV9,TRBD2,NA,CASSRLGLADLYEQYF,TGTGCCAGCAGCCGTTTGGGACTAGCGGACCTTTACGAGCAGTACTTC
TRBJ2-5,TRBV15,NA,once,CATSRDYYSQETQYF,TGTGCCACCAGCAGAGATTATTACAGCCAAGAGACCCAGTACTTC
TRBJ2-5,TRBV5-1,NA,NA,CASSLITGQETQYF,TGCGCCAGCAGCTTAATAACAGGACAAGAGACCCAGTACTTC
TRBJ2-1,TRBV6-5,NA,NA,CASSYRQTSSYNEQFF,TGTGCCAGCAGTTACAGGCAGACTAGCTCCTACAATGAGCAGTTCTTC
TRBJ2-2,TRBV30,TRBD2,NA,CASTGTISPGELFF,TGTGCCTCCACCGGGACTATAAGCCCCGGGGAGCTGTTTTTT
TRBJ2-7,TRBV7-9,NA,NA,CASSYNRGDEQYF,TGTGCCAGCAGCTATAATAGGGGTGACGAGCAGTACTTC
TRBJ2-1,TRBV7-3,TRBD2,NA,CASSLGGRVNEQFF,TGTGCCAGCAGCTTAGGCGGGAGGGTCAATGAGCAGTTCTTC